These 13 T cell receptor beta chains were sequenced from one sample in a study of control samples from healthy donors and cancer patients. Using immunoSEQ multiplex PCR, the repertoire was profiled, and TCRdb retains in-frame clones only, with some absent. The sample gives approximately 110,000 clones, approximately 93% of which show up once; around 7.6% is in the top ten. The sequenced sample was blood. The source of these receptors is a woman aged 18-29 years in good health.

V is TRBV19 and J is TRBJ2-1, with 7 bases identical to TRBD1. The V gene's germline CDR1 is LNHDA and CDR2 SQIVND (reference sequence). This CDR3 has 13 amino acids. The CDR3 region is CATGQVLYNEQFF. The CDR3 DNA reads TGTGCTACCGGACAGGTGTTATACAATGAGCAGTTCTTC.

The rearrangement uses TRBV2 and TRBJ2-3, with D perhaps TRBD2 (6 bases). V lost 3 bases, J lost 2 bases, and 15 bases lay in between. Per the germline V gene, CDR1 is SNHLY and CDR2 is FYNNEI. This CDR3 has 16 amino acids. The CDR3 here is CASSDLVLADTDTQYF. CDR3 DNA: TGTGCCAGCAGTGACTTGGTACTAGCAGACACAGATACGCAGTATTTT.

The chain has TRBV4-3 and TRBJ2-1, with TRBD2 matching 12 bases. CDR1 is LGHNA, CDR2 YSLEER, per germline. J was trimmed by 7 bases and V by 6 bases; bases with no gene match: 4. This CDR3 is built from 14 residues. CDR3 DNA: TGCGCCAGCAGTCCTGGGACTAGCGGGAATGAGCAGTTCTTC. It yields the protein CASSPGTSGNEQFF.

CDR3 amino acids: CASSNEYEQYF. CDR3 nucleotides: TGTGCCAGCAGTAACGAATACGAGCAGTACTTC. The rearrangement joins TRBV28 to TRBJ2-7, with D unclear. V dropped 5 bases and J dropped 4 bases, with 6 bases sitting between them. Germline V gives CDR1 MDHEN, CDR2 SYDVKM. CDR3 length equals 11 residues. The whole variable domain, filled in from reference TRBV28 and TRBJ2-7, reads DVKVTQSSRYLVKRTGEKVFLECVQDMDHENMFWYRQDPGLGLRLIYFSYDVKMKEKGDIPEGYSVSREKKERFSLILESASTNQTSMYLCASSNEYEQYFGPGTRLTVT.

V usage is TRBV18 and J usage is TRBJ1-2; 8 nucleotides line up with TRBD1. In germline, CDR1 is KGHSH, CDR2 LQKENI. The CDR3 runs 17 residues. Germline trimming cut 2 bases from V and 4 bases from J; bases unmatched to any gene: 12. CDR3 in amino acids: CASSPSSQGAFGYGYTF. The DNA of the CDR3 is TGTGCCAGCTCACCAAGCAGCCAGGGGGCTTTTGGCTATGGCTACACCTTC.

The rearrangement uses TRBV12-5 and TRBJ2-1, with 8 bases identical to TRBD2. Trimming took 0 bases from V and 10 from J; bases not matched to a gene: 14. From germline, CDR1 is LGHNT and CDR2 FRNRAP. This CDR3 spans 17 amino acids. The CDR3 DNA reads as TGTGCTAGTGGTTTGGTAGCTGACGGGAGGGCGGGGGGAGAGCAGTTCTTC. Translation gives CASGLVADGRAGGEQFF.

This chain links TRBV18 with TRBJ2-7, with 7 bases identical to TRBD2. There are 16 residues in the CDR3. CDR1 KGHSH and CDR2 LQKENI come from the germline V gene. V shed 2 bases and J 0 bases; nucleotides not matched to a gene: 7. For the CDR3, the DNA is TGTGCCAGCTCACCAACCCTAGCGGCGAGCTCCTACGAGCAGTACTTC. It is translated as CASSPTLAASSYEQYF.

The gene calls are TRBV19 and TRBJ2-2, with TRBD1 as a possible D gene (6 bases). V was clipped by 4 bases and J by 5 bases, with 11 bases between them. This CDR3 contains 14 residues. The V gene's germline CDR1 is LNHDA and CDR2 SQIVND (reference sequence). CDR3 DNA: TGTGCCAGTAGTAAGGGGGAGATTACCGGGGAGCTGTTTTTT. This encodes CASSKGEITGELFF.

V is TRBV11-3 and J is TRBJ1-1; D is uncertain. V lost 3 bases and J 3 bases, leaving 23 bases between the germline ends. The CDR3 extends over 18 amino acids. CDR1 and CDR2 from the germline V gene are SGHNT and YENEEA. CDR3 in amino acids: CASSLPGLGGLGYTEAFF. CDR3 DNA: TGTGCCAGCAGCTTGCCCGGACTGGGTGGGTTAGGTTACACTGAAGCTTTCTTT.

This clone was found once. This chain links TRBV30 with TRBJ1-3; D ambiguous. CDR3 length: 12 residues. Germline-derived CDR1 and CDR2 are GTSNPN and SVGIG (reference sequence). The V and J ends lost 3 bases and 9 bases respectively, with 12 bases between them. The CDR3 loop reads CAWRAGRSTIYF. DNA of the CDR3: TGTGCCTGGAGGGCCGGGAGGTCCACCATATATTTT. The full variable domain, with the rest looked up from reference TRBV30 and TRBJ1-3, is SQTIHQWPATLVQPVGSPLSLECTVEGTSNPNLYWYRQAAGRGLQLLFYSVGIGQISSEVPQNLSASRPQDRQFILSSKKLLLSDSGFYLCAWRAGRSTIYFGEGSWLTVV.

The chain employs TRBV24-1 and TRBJ2-3; no firm D call. This CDR3 spans 16 amino acids. With 1 base removed from V and 9 bases from J, the gap between germline ends came to 19 bases. Germline assignment: CDR1 KGHDR and CDR2 SFDVKD. The CDR3 DNA follows: TGTGCCACCAGTGATTTAGGCCAGAAGCCCGCGAAAACGCAGTATTTT. It encodes CATSDLGQKPAKTQYF.

The rearrangement uses TRBV28 and TRBJ2-3, with no clear D. The V gene's germline CDR1 is MDHEN and CDR2 SYDVKM. The CDR3 consists of 13 residues. Deletions cut 3 bases from V and 4 bases from J, with 8 bases between. The CDR3 region has the DNA TGTGCCAGCAGTTTGGGGTGGGCAGATACGCAGTATTTT. As protein: CASSLGWADTQYF. Complete variable domain (other parts from reference TRBV28 and TRBJ2-3): DVKVTQSSRYLVKRTGEKVFLECVQDMDHENMFWYRQDPGLGLRLIYFSYDVKMKEKGDIPEGYSVSREKKERFSLILESASTNQTSMYLCASSLGWADTQYFGPGTRLTVL.

The chain couples TRBV27 to TRBJ2-7; 8 positions match TRBD2. Germline loops: CDR1 MNHEY, CDR2 SMNVEV (reference sequence). V gave up 5 bases and J gave up 6 bases; unmatched junction bases: 12. The CDR3 covers 15 residues. The CDR3 spells CASSPGLAPISEQYF. In DNA form, the CDR3 reads TGTGCCAGCAGTCCAGGACTAGCTCCCATCTCCGAGCAGTACTTC.